A single sample is the source of the 25 T cell receptor beta chains below, sequenced in a study of blood T cell repertoires in COVID-19. The assay was immunoSEQ multiplex PCR, and TCRdb's table has in-frame clones only and misses some. The sample records around 58,000 clones, approximately 90% being singletons. The source material was peripheral blood. The receptor set was obtained from a woman aged 60 to 75 with active or convalescent COVID-19.

The sample holds a few counts of this clone. The V and J genes are TRBV7-3 and TRBJ1-6; no clear D gene. V was pared by 3 bases and J by 10 bases, with 10 bases between. Germline CDR1 and CDR2: SGHTA and FQGTGA. CDR3 length equals 13 residues. The CDR3 region is CASSLGGVSPLHF. The DNA of the CDR3 is TGTGCCAGCAGCTTGGGTGGAGTGTCACCCCTCCACTTT.

The chain carries TRBV13 and TRBJ2-1, with unresolved D. The CDR3 has 12 residues. Trimming stripped 1 base from V and 8 bases from J, with 6 bases between. Germline V gene lookup returns CDR1 PRHDT and CDR2 FYEKMQ (reference sequence). CDR3 sequence: CASSLAVDEQFF. The CDR3 DNA follows: TGTGCCAGCAGCTTAGCTGTCGATGAGCAGTTCTTC.

This chain links TRBV7-3 with TRBJ1-2, with 10 bases lining up with TRBD1. V shed 5 bases, J shed 4 bases, and the junction held 7 bases outside the gene matches. The CDR3 extends over 15 amino acids. The germline V gene encodes CDR1 SGHTA and CDR2 FQGTGA. This CDR3 reads CASSARQGASYGYTF. In DNA, the CDR3 is TGTGCCAGCAGCGCGAGACAGGGGGCCTCCTATGGCTACACCTTC.

The count of this clone is one. The chain uses TRBV5-6 and TRBJ1-2; 8 positions match TRBD1. CDR3 length: 13 amino acids. J was trimmed by 4 bases and V by 4 bases; bases with no gene match: 3. Germline V gives CDR1 SGHDT, CDR2 YYEEEE. This CDR3 reads CASSPDRGYGYTF. The CDR3 DNA follows: TGTGCCAGCAGCCCCGACAGGGGCTATGGCTACACCTTC.

The chain employs TRBV7-9 and TRBJ1-1; D unclear. The V gene's germline CDR1 is SEHNR and CDR2 FQNEAQ (reference sequence). Trimming took 2 bases from V and 1 from J, leaving 11 bases between them. The CDR3 contains 15 residues. The chain's CDR3 is CASSLNARGNTEAFF. The CDR3 bases are TGTGCCAGCAGCTTAAATGCCCGGGGGAACACTGAAGCTTTCTTT.

The rearrangement uses TRBV28 and TRBJ1-2, with D possibly TRBD1 on 5 matching bases. Trimming took off 7 bases at V and 8 bases at J, with 14 bases between the two ends. The length of the CDR3 is 12 residues. From germline, CDR1 is MDHEN and CDR2 SYDVKM. CDR3 in amino acids: CASNSRGGGYTF. DNA of the CDR3: TGTGCCAGCAACTCCCGGGGGGGAGGCTACACCTTC.

The chain uses TRBV9 and TRBJ2-1; D is unresolved. The germline CDR1 and CDR2 sequences are SGDLS and YYNGEE. V shed 4 bases and J shed 2 bases, with 7 bases lying between them. This CDR3 contains 13 residues. The CDR3 nucleotides read TGTGCCAGCAGCACTACTGCCTACAATGAGCAGTTCTTC. This gives the protein CASSTTAYNEQFF.

This clone was seen a few times. CDR3 residues: CASSRRQDVEAFF. Written as DNA, the CDR3 is TGTGCCAGCAGCCGTCGACAGGACGTTGAAGCTTTCTTT. The V gene is TRBV11-3, the J gene TRBJ1-1; perhaps TRBD1 as D (6 bases). Germline CDR1 reads SGHNT; CDR2 reads YENEEA. The ends were cut back, 5 bases at V and 7 bases at J, with 14 bases in the middle. The CDR3 extends over 13 amino acids. Drawing the rest from reference TRBV11-3 and TRBJ1-1, the complete variable domain is EAGVVQSPRYKIIEKKQPVAFWCNPISGHNTLYWYLQNLGQGPELLIRYENEEAVDDSQLPKDRFSAERLKGVDSTLKIQPAELGDSAVYLCASSRRQDVEAFFGQGTRLTVV.

The chain combines TRBV25-1 with TRBJ1-4; D might be TRBD1 (5 bases). Germline-derived CDR1 and CDR2 are MGHDK and SYGVNS. This CDR3 spans 13 amino acids. The germline V and J ends were trimmed by 4 bases and 7 bases, with 10 bases remaining between them. CDR3 nucleotides: TGTGCCAGCAGTGTAGCGGGGGGTGAAAAACTGTTTTTT. This translates into CASSVAGGEKLFF.

The chain employs TRBV19 and TRBJ1-1, with 7 bases lining up with TRBD1. CDR1 and CDR2 (germline): LNHDA, SQIVND (reference sequence). J lost 1 base, V lost 4 bases, and 3 bases had no gene match. CDR3 length equals 14 residues. DNA of the CDR3: TGTGCCAGTAGTAGGGACAGTTCGAACACTGAAGCTTTCTTT. It is translated as CASSRDSSNTEAFF.

The chain links TRBV3-1 (or the pseudogene TRBV3-2) to TRBJ1-3; 8 bases fit TRBD1. Germline-derived CDR1 and CDR2 are LGHDT and YNNKEL (reference sequence). Trimming at V came to 4 bases and at J to 4 bases, leaving 9 bases not matched to a gene. The CDR3 runs to 16 residues. The CDR3, as DNA: TGTGCCAGCAGCCCCATAGGACAGGGTTGGGGAAACACCATATATTTT. Translation: CASSPIGQGWGNTIYF.

CDR3 protein: CASSLELARDNEQFF. The CDR3 nucleotides are TGTGCCAGCAGCTTGGAACTAGCTAGGGACAATGAGCAGTTCTTC. This sequence joins TRBV5-6 and TRBJ2-1, with D possibly TRBD2 on 6 matching bases. Germline assignment: CDR1 SGHDT and CDR2 YYEEEE. The CDR3 length is 15 residues. Deletions cut 0 bases from V and 5 bases from J, with 12 bases between.

In DNA form, the CDR3 reads TGTGCCGGGGGACAGGCGGGTCTTTATGGCTACACCTTC. Amino acids: CAGGQAGLYGYTF. The V call is TRBV6-5, the J call TRBJ1-2, with TRBD1 identical over 8 bases. The CDR3 is made up of 13 amino acids. Germline CDR1 is MNHEY and CDR2 is SVGAGI. Trimming removed 11 bases from V and 5 bases from J; junction bases left unmatched: 10.

The V and J genes are TRBV28 and TRBJ2-7; the D gene is possibly TRBD1 (6 bases). Germline V gene sequence: CDR1 MDHEN, CDR2 SYDVKM. The CDR3 extends over 13 amino acids. V lost 10 bases and J lost 4, with 17 bases in between. CDR3 sequence (DNA): TGTGCCACATTGACAGGCGGTGTTTACGAGCAGTACTTC. Translation gives CATLTGGVYEQYF.

V usage is TRBV5-1 and J usage is TRBJ1-2; 9 bases are a match to TRBD1. This CDR3 region has 13 residues. With 7 bases clipped from V and 3 bases from J, the junction kept 4 bases outside the gene matches. Per the germline V gene, CDR1 is SGHRS and CDR2 is YFSETQ. The CDR3 DNA reads TGCGCCAGCCGCAGACAGGGGGACTATGGCTACACCTTC. This sequence encodes CASRRQGDYGYTF. The variable domain in full, with the rest retrieved from reference TRBV5-1 and TRBJ1-2, is KAGVTQTPRYLIKTRGQQVTLSCSPISGHRSVSWYQQTPGQGLQFLFEYFSETQRNKGNFPGRFSGRQFSNSRSEMNVSTLELGDSALYLCASRRQGDYGYTFGSGTRLTVV.

The chain links TRBV7-7 to TRBJ1-3, with 9 bases aligning to TRBD1. Per the germline V gene, CDR1 is SSHAT and CDR2 is FNYEAQ (reference sequence). CDR3 length equals 15 residues. V lost 1 base and J lost 3; bases outside the gene matches: 1. CDR3 coding DNA: TGTGCCAGCAGCTTAGGGACAGGGGTTGGAAACACCATATATTTT. Translated, it gives CASSLGTGVGNTIYF.

V is TRBV6-5 and J is TRBJ1-1; 9 bases are a match to TRBD1. After removal of 5 bases from V and 12 bases from J, the junction contained 4 bases not matched to a gene. CDR1 MNHEY and CDR2 SVGAGI come from the germline V gene. The CDR3 runs to 11 residues. The DNA for the CDR3 is TGTGCCAGCAGTACAGGGGGCAAAACTTTCTTT. Encoded protein: CASSTGGKTFF.

The chain recombines TRBV7-2 with TRBJ2-1; 12 bases map to TRBD2. CDR1 and CDR2 (germline): SGHTA, FQGNSA. J lost 4 bases, V lost 1 base, and 2 bases had no gene match. The CDR3 spans 16 residues. The chain's CDR3 is CASSLGTSGMYNEQFF. CDR3 sequence (DNA): TGTGCCAGCAGCTTAGGGACTAGCGGGATGTACAATGAGCAGTTCTTC.

This clone came up once. The V and J genes are TRBV7-6 and TRBJ1-1, with TRBD1 identical over 7 bases. Germline CDR1 and CDR2: SGHVS and FNYEAQ. The CDR3 loop spans 15 amino acids. V was clipped by 3 bases and J by 2 bases; unmatched bases: 6. The CDR3 reads CASSFEQGFNTEAFF. DNA of the CDR3: TGTGCCAGCAGCTTTGAACAGGGGTTCAACACTGAAGCTTTCTTT.

The CDR3: CASSSIFRRQGYRYEQYF. CDR3 coding DNA: TGCGCCAGCAGCTCGATTTTTAGAAGACAGGGGTATCGTTACGAGCAGTACTTC. The chain has TRBV5-1 and TRBJ2-7, with 8 bases identical to TRBD1. CDR3 length: 18 amino acids. Germline-derived CDR1 and CDR2 are SGHRS and YFSETQ. Losses at the gene ends were 3 bases for V and 4 bases for J; bases not matched to a gene: 18.

The chain carries TRBV6-5 and TRBJ1-3, with D perhaps TRBD1 (5 bases). The V gene lost 0 bases and the J gene lost 9 bases, with 9 bases spanning the gap. This CDR3 is 13 amino acids long. CDR1 is MNHEY, CDR2 SVGAGI, per germline. The DNA for the CDR3 is TGTGCCAGCAGTTACTCAGGGGCCGCCACCATATATTTT. It translates to CASSYSGAATIYF.

The chain is built from TRBV19 and TRBJ1-1, with unresolved D. Trimming removed 3 bases from V and 0 bases from J, with 11 bases in between. The CDR3 sequence is 15 residues long. The germline V gene encodes CDR1 LNHDA and CDR2 SQIVND (reference sequence). The CDR3 sequence is CASSIRQSMNTEAFF. The CDR3 DNA reads TGTGCCAGTAGTATCAGGCAGAGTATGAACACTGAAGCTTTCTTT.

This clone appeared a single time. The V and J genes are TRBV6-5 and TRBJ2-7; TRBD2 matches at 11 bases. V lost 6 bases to trimming and J lost 0 bases; unmatched junction nucleotides: 4. The CDR3 has 15 amino acids. CDR1 is MNHEY and CDR2 is SVGAGI in the germline V gene. The CDR3 region is CASSGGLAGSYEQYF. DNA for the CDR3: TGTGCCAGCAGCGGAGGACTAGCGGGCTCCTACGAGCAGTACTTC.

The chain carries TRBV6-5 and TRBJ1-6; the D is unclear. Trimming stripped 5 bases from V and 4 bases from J, with 3 bases between. CDR1 is MNHEY and CDR2 is SVGAGI in the germline V gene. The CDR3 consists of 12 residues. The CDR3 sequence is CASSLYNSPLHF. CDR3 DNA: TGTGCCAGCAGTCTTTATAATTCACCCCTCCACTTT.

This chain joins TRBV18 and TRBJ1-1; D is unresolved. This CDR3 has 16 residues. The V gene's germline CDR1 is KGHSH and CDR2 LQKENI. V was pared by 2 bases and J by 4 bases, with 17 bases between. Here the CDR3 reads CASSPEAWGGGTEAFF. The CDR3 region has the DNA TGTGCCAGCTCACCAGAGGCCTGGGGAGGAGGCACTGAAGCTTTCTTT.